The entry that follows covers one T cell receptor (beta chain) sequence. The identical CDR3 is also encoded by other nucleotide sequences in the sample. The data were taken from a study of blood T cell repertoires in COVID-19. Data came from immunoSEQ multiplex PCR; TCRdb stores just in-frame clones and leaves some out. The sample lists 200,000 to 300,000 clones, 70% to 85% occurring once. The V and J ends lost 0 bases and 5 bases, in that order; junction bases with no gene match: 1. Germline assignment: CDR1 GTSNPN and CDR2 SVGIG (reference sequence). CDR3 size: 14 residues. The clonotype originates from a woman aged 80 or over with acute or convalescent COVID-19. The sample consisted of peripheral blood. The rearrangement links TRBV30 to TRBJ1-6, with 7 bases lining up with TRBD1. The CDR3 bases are TGTGCCTGGAGTGTAGGGACAGATAATTCACCCCTCCACTTT. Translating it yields CAWSVGTDNSPLHF.